This passage covers 4 T cell receptor beta chains from one sample sequenced in a study of T cell responses to AZD1222 COVID-19 vaccine. The protocol was immunoSEQ multiplex PCR, while the TCRdb copy is restricted to in-frame clones and leaves out a portion. The table lists 100,000 to 120,000 clones, around nine tenths of them singletons, with around 3% in the top ten. The sample here was peripheral blood, taken on day 0 of AZD1222 vaccination. These receptors were obtained from an adult in good health.

The chain carries TRBV6-5 and TRBJ2-7; either TRBD1 or TRBD2 may supply D (6 bases each). The CDR3 runs 15 residues. V was shortened by 0 bases and J by 5 bases, with 14 bases between the two germline ends. The germline gives CDR1 MNHEY, CDR2 SVGAGI. DNA of the CDR3: TGTGCCAGCAGTTACTCGGGTGTGGAGGGGGACGAGCAGTACTTC. Amino acids: CASSYSGVEGDEQYF.

In nucleotides, the CDR3 is TGTGCCAGCAGCTTAGGAGGAGGAGACTCCTACGAGCAGTACTTC. Its translation: CASSLGGGDSYEQYF. This sequence joins TRBV7-9 and TRBJ2-7; TRBD2 might be the D (5 bases). The germline gives CDR1 SEHNR, CDR2 FQNEAQ (reference sequence). Trimming removed 1 base from V and 0 bases from J, with 10 bases in between. The CDR3 runs 15 residues.

J is TRBJ1-1 and V is TRBV29-1; 9 positions agree with TRBD1. V was pared by 6 bases and J by 4 bases, with 3 bases of the junction left unmatched. This CDR3 has 12 amino acids. Per the germline V gene, CDR1 is SQVTM and CDR2 is ANQGSEA. CDR3 DNA sequence: TGCAGCGTGGAGACAGGGGGCACTGAAGCTTTCTTT. Protein product: CSVETGGTEAFF.

This clone was seen a few times. The chain is built from TRBV19 and TRBJ2-1; TRBD1 matches at 7 bases. CDR1 is LNHDA and CDR2 is SQIVND in the germline V gene (reference sequence). This CDR3 contains 13 residues. V was pared by 1 base and J by 15 bases, with 9 bases of the junction left unmatched. CDR3 sequence (DNA): TGTGCCAGTAGTATAGGCAACGACAGGGATCGGTTCTTC. Translated, it gives CASSIGNDRDRFF.